The 23 T cell receptor beta chains in this list originate from one sample, sequenced in a study of blood T cell repertoires in COVID-19. Profiled with immunoSEQ multiplex PCR; TCRdb holds only in-frame clones, not every one. The data contain some 220,000 clones, around 80% of them singletons. The specimen sequenced was peripheral blood. These receptor sequences come from a woman between 65 and 79 years old with acute or convalescent COVID-19.

The V and J genes are TRBV5-4 and TRBJ2-5; possible D gene TRBD2, 7 bases. CDR3 length: 15 residues. Germline V gene data show CDR1 as SGHNT and CDR2 as YYREEE (reference sequence). V lost 2 bases to trimming and J lost 4 bases, with 15 bases between them. The CDR3 DNA reads TGTGCCAGCAGCTTCTTCGGCGGGGGCTTAGAGACCCAGTACTTC. Its protein product is CASSFFGGGLETQYF.

The J gene is TRBJ2-2, the V gene TRBV12-5, with 7 bases identical to TRBD1. Germline values: CDR1 LGHNT, CDR2 FRNRAP. Unmatched junction bases numbered 8, after V lost 6 bases and J lost 7 bases. This CDR3 is built from 14 residues. In DNA form, the CDR3 reads TGTGCTAGTGGGGCGCAGGGGGTGGACGGGGAGCTGTTTTTT. Its translation: CASGAQGVDGELFF.

The genes are TRBV6-5 and TRBJ1-4; TRBD1 is a possible D gene (6 bases). Trimming removed 5 bases from V and 5 bases from J, with 9 bases in between. The CDR3 sequence is 13 residues long. In germline, CDR1 is MNHEY, CDR2 SVGAGI. CDR3 sequence reads: CASSRGQNEKLFF. Here the CDR3 DNA reads TGTGCCAGCAGTCGCGGACAGAATGAAAAACTGTTTTTT.

This clone was seen only a few times. V usage is TRBV5-1 and J usage is TRBJ1-5; possible D gene TRBD1, 6 bases. CDR3 length equals 14 residues. The germline V and J ends were trimmed by 3 bases and 5 bases, with 12 bases remaining between them. Germline CDR1 and CDR2: SGHRS and YFSETQ. CDR3 sequence (DNA): TGCGCCAGCAGCTGGCGACAGGCGGATCAGCCCCAGCATTTT. It translates to CASSWRQADQPQHF.

V gene TRBV15 combines with J gene TRBJ2-3, with 13 bases fitting TRBD2. V dropped 2 bases and J dropped 14; count of bases not matched to a gene: 7. Germline CDR1 LNHNV, CDR2 YYDKDF (reference sequence). The CDR3 is made up of 14 amino acids. This CDR3 reads CATSRFTSGGARYF. Here the CDR3 DNA reads TGTGCCACCAGCAGATTCACTAGCGGGGGGGCCAGGTATTTT.

This chain joins TRBV7-2 and TRBJ1-5; D unclear. The CDR3 length is 16 residues. From germline, CDR1 is SGHTA and CDR2 FQGNSA. V gave up 8 bases and J gave up 1 base, with 18 bases separating them. In DNA form, the CDR3 reads TGTGCCAGCGCTAAATCGGAGGGTGTGAGCAATCAGCCCCAGCATTTT. This codes for CASAKSEGVSNQPQHF.

For the CDR3, the DNA is TGTGCCAGCAGCTCCTTAATCTACGAGCAGTACTTC. It codes for CASSSLIYEQYF. V gene TRBV11-2 combines with J gene TRBJ2-7, with D uncertain. The CDR3 spans 12 residues. CDR1 SGHAT and CDR2 FQNNGV come from the germline V gene. V lost 4 bases to trimming and J lost 3 bases, with 7 bases between them. The full variable domain, its missing parts supplied by reference TRBV11-2 and TRBJ2-7, is EAGVAQSPRYKIIEKRQSVAFWCNPISGHATLYWYQQILGQGPKLLIQFQNNGVVDDSQLPKDRFSAERLKGVDSTLKIQPAKLEDSAVYLCASSSLIYEQYFGPGTRLTVT.

The chain joins TRBV5-1 to TRBJ2-1; possibly TRBD2 for D (6 bases). V gave up 6 bases and J gave up 6 bases, with 19 bases separating them. Germline CDR1 reads SGHRS; CDR2 reads YFSETQ. The CDR3 sequence is 15 residues long. CDR3 DNA sequence: TGCGCCAGCAAACGGGAGCGAAATCTAGGCAATGAGCAGTTCTTC. Its protein is CASKRERNLGNEQFF.

This chain uses TRBV9 with TRBJ1-2, with 10 bases matching TRBD1. The CDR3 runs 15 residues. CDR1 and CDR2 (germline): SGDLS, YYNGEE. The V gene end was trimmed by 4 bases and the J gene end by 4 bases; junction bases not matched to a gene: 7. CDR3 bases: TGTGCCAGCAGCCCCACGGGACAGGGGTCCTATGGCTACACCTTC. As protein: CASSPTGQGSYGYTF.

J is TRBJ2-5 and V is TRBV3-1 (or the pseudogene TRBV3-2); no clear D gene. Trimming removed 3 bases at V and 6 bases at J, with 5 bases between. The CDR3 runs 11 residues. Germline V gene lookup returns CDR1 LGHDT and CDR2 YNNKEL (reference sequence). The CDR3 bases are TGTGCCAGCAGCCAGGCCCAGACCCAGTACTTC. Its translation is CASSQAQTQYF.

The chain joins TRBV7-9 to TRBJ1-3, with D perhaps TRBD1 (6 bases). Germline assignment: CDR1 SEHNR and CDR2 FQNEAQ (reference sequence). This CDR3 has 14 residues. The V end was cut by 3 bases, the J end by 3 bases, with 9 bases between. CDR3 sequence (DNA): TGTGCCAGCAGCTTCCAGGGGCTTGGAAACACCATATATTTT. Translation: CASSFQGLGNTIYF. Using reference TRBV7-9 and TRBJ1-3 for the parts outside the CDR3, the full variable domain is DTGVSQNPRHKITKRGQNVTFRCDPISEHNRLYWYRQTLGQGPEFLTYFQNEAQLEKSRLLSDRFSAERPKGSFSTLEIQRTEQGDSAMYLCASSFQGLGNTIYFGEGSWLTVV.

The rearrangement links TRBV27 to TRBJ2-2; 13 nucleotides line up with TRBD2. Unmatched junction bases numbered 8, after V lost 2 bases and J lost 2 bases. This CDR3 spans 19 amino acids. The germline V gene has CDR1 MNHEY and CDR2 SMNVEV (reference sequence). CDR3 DNA: TGTGCCAGCAGTTTAAACCCGACTAGCGGGGGGTCAAACACCGGGGAGCTGTTTTTT. This sequence encodes CASSLNPTSGGSNTGELFF.

The chain employs TRBV6-5 and TRBJ1-6; 9 bases match TRBD1. There are 16 residues in the CDR3. Germline trimming cut 2 bases from V and 2 bases from J; bases unmatched to any gene: 1. CDR1 and CDR2 from the germline V gene are MNHEY and SVGAGI. CDR3 region: CASSYDRGTYNSPLHF. The CDR3 nucleotides read TGTGCCAGCAGTTACGACAGGGGGACCTATAATTCACCCCTCCACTTT.

V is TRBV27 and J is TRBJ2-7; 14 nucleotides align to TRBD2. With 7 bases clipped from V and 0 bases from J, the junction kept 14 bases outside the gene matches. The CDR3 length is 19 residues. Germline V gene data show CDR1 as MNHEY and CDR2 as SMNVEV (reference sequence). CDR3 sequence (DNA): TGTGCCAGCATGCCCTATTGGACTAGCGGGGGGTCGAGCTCCTACGAGCAGTACTTC. Protein sequence: CASMPYWTSGGSSSYEQYF.

V is TRBV7-2 and J is TRBJ2-1; TRBD2 matches 8 bases. This CDR3 has 14 amino acids. Trimming removed 2 bases from V and 6 bases from J; junction bases left unmatched: 3. CDR1 and CDR2 (germline): SGHTA, FQGNSA. CDR3 sequence reads: CASSLQGTSNEQFF. In nucleotides, the CDR3 is TGTGCCAGCAGCTTACAAGGGACTAGCAATGAGCAGTTCTTC.

This clone was detected only a few times. The rearrangement uses TRBV9 and TRBJ2-7; TRBD2 agrees at 9 bases. Unmatched junction bases numbered 11, after V lost 4 bases and J lost 3 bases. The CDR3 loop spans 16 amino acids. From germline, CDR1 is SGDLS and CDR2 YYNGEE. CDR3: CASSPDGAGGLYEQYV. As DNA, the CDR3 is TGTGCCAGCAGCCCAGACGGAGCGGGGGGACTCTACGAGCAGTACGTC.

This clone was detected once. V usage is TRBV7-2 and J usage is TRBJ2-3; D gene unclear. V shed 7 bases and J shed 6 bases, with 11 bases lying between them. This CDR3 comprises 12 residues. Germline V CDR1 and CDR2: SGHTA, FQGNSA. CDR3 loop: CASKIAWDTQYF. CDR3 nucleotides: TGTGCCAGCAAGATTGCGTGGGATACGCAGTATTTT. Full variable domain (remainder filled in from reference TRBV7-2 and TRBJ2-3): GAGVSQSPSNKVTEKGKDVELRCDPISGHTALYWYRQSLGQGLEFLIYFQGNSAPDKSGLPSDRFSAERTGGSVSTLTIQRTQQEDSAVYLCASKIAWDTQYFGPGTRLTVL.

The rearrangement uses TRBV6-5 and TRBJ1-1; D is possibly TRBD1 (5 bases). V dropped 8 bases and J dropped 0 bases, with 16 bases sitting between them. Germline V CDR1 and CDR2: MNHEY, SVGAGI. CDR3 length: 15 amino acids. CDR3 nucleotides: TGTGCCAGCGGGAGCCGGGGGATTATGAACACTGAAGCTTTCTTT. Translation gives CASGSRGIMNTEAFF.

The table lists this clone with a few counts. The chain joins TRBV7-2 to TRBJ2-3; TRBD2 matches 13 bases. Unmatched junction bases numbered 10, after V lost 5 bases and J lost 8 bases. Germline-derived CDR1 and CDR2 are SGHTA and FQGNSA. The CDR3 is 16 amino acids. The CDR3 bases are TGTGCCAGCAGCGAACAAGGACTAGCGGGGGTTCCTACGCAGTATTTT. Encoded protein: CASSEQGLAGVPTQYF.

V is TRBV5-1 and J is TRBJ2-5; 9 bases are shared with TRBD2. J was trimmed by 4 bases and V by 4 bases; bases with no gene match: 8. Germline lookup yields CDR1 SGHRS and CDR2 YFSETQ. This CDR3 comprises 15 residues. The CDR3 nucleotides read TGCGCCAGCAGCCCCACCGGGACTAGCAGAGAGACCCAGTACTTC. Translation: CASSPTGTSRETQYF.

This chain uses TRBV25-1 with TRBJ2-2; 7 bases agree with TRBD2. Germline V CDR1 and CDR2: MGHDK, SYGVNS. The CDR3 runs 16 residues. V lost 4 bases and J lost 1; bases outside the gene matches: 6. CDR3 DNA: TGTGCCAGCAGTGGAGGAAGCGGGATGAACACCGGGGAGCTGTTTTTT. Its translation is CASSGGSGMNTGELFF. Full variable domain (remainder filled in from reference TRBV25-1 and TRBJ2-2): EADIYQTPRYLVIGTGKKITLECSQTMGHDKMYWYQQDPGMELHLIHYSYGVNSTEKGDLSSESTVSRIRTEHFPLTLESARPSHTSQYLCASSGGSGMNTGELFFGEGSRLTVL.

The rearrangement uses TRBV5-1 and TRBJ1-4; D possibly corresponds to TRBD1 (5 bases). V was trimmed by 10 bases and J by 0 bases, leaving 19 bases between them. This CDR3 contains 16 residues. The germline V gene has CDR1 SGHRS and CDR2 YFSETQ. The CDR3 DNA reads as TGCGCCGAGAGAGGCCCGACAGTTACAACTAATGAAAAACTGTTTTTT. Residues: CAERGPTVTTNEKLFF.

The V and J genes are TRBV12-3 or TRBV12-4 and TRBJ1-2; D might be TRBD1 (5 bases). CDR3 length: 13 residues. V lost 5 bases, J lost 2 bases, and 9 bases lay in between. CDR3 nucleotide sequence: TGTGCCAGCAGTCCGCAGGGAAACTATGGCTACACCTTC. Translation gives CASSPQGNYGYTF.